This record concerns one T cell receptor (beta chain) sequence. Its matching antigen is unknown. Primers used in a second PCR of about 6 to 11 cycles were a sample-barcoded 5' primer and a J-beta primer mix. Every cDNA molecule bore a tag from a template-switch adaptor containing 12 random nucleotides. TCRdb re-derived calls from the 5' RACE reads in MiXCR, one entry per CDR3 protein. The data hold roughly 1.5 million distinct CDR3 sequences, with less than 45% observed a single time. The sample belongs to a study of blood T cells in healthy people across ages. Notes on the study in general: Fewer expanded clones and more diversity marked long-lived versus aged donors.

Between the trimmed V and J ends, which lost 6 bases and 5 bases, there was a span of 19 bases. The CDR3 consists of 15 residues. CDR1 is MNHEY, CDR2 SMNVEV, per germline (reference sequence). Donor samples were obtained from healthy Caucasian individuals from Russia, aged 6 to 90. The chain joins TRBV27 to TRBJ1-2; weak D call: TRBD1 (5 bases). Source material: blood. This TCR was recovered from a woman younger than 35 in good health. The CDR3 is CASSYAVGALYGYTF. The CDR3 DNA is TGTGCCAGCAGCTATGCCGTAGGGGCCCTGTATGGCTACACCTTC.